This T cell receptor (beta chain) comes out of a study of blood T cells in healthy people across ages. General study points: In older individuals, TCR beta diversity per million T cells was lower, falling roughly linearly with age.

Comments on this clonotype: What it binds is unknown. A much larger clone sits a single nucleotide away, making a read error possible.

The CDR3 totals 19 residues. The V end was cut by 1 base, the J end by 11 bases, with 32 bases between. CDR1 is MNHEY and CDR2 is SVGAGI in the germline V gene. The individuals who served as donors were healthy Caucasians living in Russia, aged about 6 to 100. Each sample gave at least 6 million isolated PBMCs. Sample-barcoded 5' priming and a J-beta primer mix drove a second PCR of roughly 6 to 12 cycles. Each CDR3 protein gets one entry after TCRdb re-called the 5' RACE reads with MiXCR. The data show 540,000 or so distinct CDR3 sequences, roughly 48% seen once. The sequence came from a man older than 75 in good health. The rearrangement joins TRBV6-5 to TRBJ2-5; no reliable D call. The sample consisted of blood. Written as DNA, the CDR3 is TGTGCCAGCAGTTACTGGCCTGGGGTTTTCAGTTCCGTTTACAATGAGCAGTACTTC. It translates to CASSYWPGVFSSVYNEQYF.